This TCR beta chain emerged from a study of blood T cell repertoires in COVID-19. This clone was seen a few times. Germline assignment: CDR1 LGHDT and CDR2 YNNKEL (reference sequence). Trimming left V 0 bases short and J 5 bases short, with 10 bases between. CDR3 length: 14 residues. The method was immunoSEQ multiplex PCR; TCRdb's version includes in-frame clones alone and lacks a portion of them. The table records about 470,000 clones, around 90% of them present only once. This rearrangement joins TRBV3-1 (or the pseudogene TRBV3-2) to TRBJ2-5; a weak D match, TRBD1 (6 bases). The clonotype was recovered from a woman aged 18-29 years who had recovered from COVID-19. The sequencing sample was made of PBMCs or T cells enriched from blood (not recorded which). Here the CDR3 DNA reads TGTGCCAGCAGCCAAGATGTGGGGGCTGAGACCCAGTACTTC. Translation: CASSQDVGAETQYF.